This is a list of T cell receptor beta chains from one sample in a study of shared clonotypes between healthy human individuals. Only in-frame clones appear in the TCRdb table, and some are missing; sequencing was by immunoSEQ multiplex PCR. The top ten hold roughly 1.1% of the sample, which has about 1.4 million clones, roughly 96% seen once. The sequencing sample was made of naive CD4+ T cells sorted from blood. Source of these receptors: a man aged 30 to 45 in good health. Each CDR3 is given with its conserved first and last residue. The D gene is left open where the match is weak.

d_gene	v_gene	j_gene	CDR3nt	CDR3aa
TRBD2	TRBV10-3	TRBJ2-3	TGTGCCATCAGTGGGACTAGCGGGAGACCTACTAGCACAGATACGCAGTATTTT	CAISGTSGRPTSTDTQYF
-	TRBV9	TRBJ2-3	TGTGCCAGCAGCGCACAGCAAAGCACGCAGTATTTT	CASSAQQSTQYF
-	TRBV27	TRBJ1-5	TGTGCCAGCAGCCGCGCCCCCCCAGGGCTGAGTAGCAATCAGCCCCAGCATTTT	CASSRAPPGLSSNQPQHF
TRBD2	TRBV7-2	TRBJ2-5	TGTGCCAGCAGCTTAAATGCGGGAGGGGAAGAGACCCAGTACTTC	CASSLNAGGEETQYF
-	TRBV25-1	TRBJ2-1	TGTGCCAGCAAGGGCAAGTCGGGAGTCCCCCACAATGAGCAGTTCTTC	CASKGKSGVPHNEQFF
TRBD2	TRBV5-6	TRBJ2-5	TGTGCCAGCAGCGCCGGGACTAGCGTGTTGGGAGAGACCCAGTACTTC	CASSAGTSVLGETQYF
TRBD1	TRBV6-4	TRBJ2-2	TGTGCCAGCAGGGACAGGGGCGGAACCGGGGAGCTGTTTTTT	CASRDRGGTGELFF
TRBD1	TRBV19	TRBJ2-7	TGTGCCAGTAGTAGCACCGGGACAGGGGTGGTGTACTTC	CASSSTGTGVVYF
-	TRBV4-3	TRBJ2-1	TGCGCCAGCAGCCAAGAGCGGGGTGGGAGCTCCTACAATGAGCAGTTCTTC	CASSQERGGSSYNEQFF
TRBD1	TRBV7-2	TRBJ2-5	TGTGCCAGCAGCCGAGGGACAGGATATAGAGAGACCCAGTACTTC	CASSRGTGYRETQYF
TRBD1	TRBV5-6	TRBJ2-7	TGTGCCAGCAGTTCGGGACAGAGCTCCTACGAGCAGTACTTC	CASSSGQSSYEQYF
-	TRBV5-1	TRBJ1-6	TGCGCCAGCAGCTTGGGCTATAATTCACCCCTCCACTTT	CASSLGYNSPLHF
-	TRBV25-1	TRBJ1-4	TGTGCCAGCAGTGAATTCGTTAGCGGTGTGTCCCCTAATGAAAAACTGTTTTTT	CASSEFVSGVSPNEKLFF
-	TRBV19	TRBJ1-1	TGTGCCAGTAGTTCCCAAGGGGTTGGGTCAATGAACACTGAAGCTTTCTTT	CASSSQGVGSMNTEAFF
-	TRBV29-1	TRBJ2-2	TGCAGCGTTGGACAGTTGAACACCGGGGAGCTGTTTTTT	CSVGQLNTGELFF
-	TRBV18	TRBJ2-7	TGTGCCAGCTCACGGAACCACGAGCAGTACTTC	CASSRNHEQYF
-	TRBV2	TRBJ1-3	TGTGCCAGCAGTGAAGAGGGCTCTGGAAACACCATATATTTT	CASSEEGSGNTIYF
-	TRBV9	TRBJ2-7	TGTGCCAGCAGCGTAGGTCCCGACCCGATTTACGAGCAGTACTTC	CASSVGPDPIYEQYF
-	TRBV19	TRBJ2-1	TGTGCCAGTAGCGTCTGGAAACCCAATGAGCAGTTCTTC	CASSVWKPNEQFF
-	TRBV5-1	TRBJ1-5	TGCGCCAGCAGCTCCTCGGGTGATGATCAGCCCCAGCATTTT	CASSSSGDDQPQHF
-	TRBV7-2	TRBJ2-1	TGTGCCAGCAGTCACGCCCCCGACTCCCCAAGATACAATGAGCAGTTCTTC	CASSHAPDSPRYNEQFF
TRBD2	TRBV5-1	TRBJ2-1	TGCGCCAGCAGCGCGGGACTAGCGGGAGTTTCCTACAATGAGCAGTTCTTC	CASSAGLAGVSYNEQFF
-	TRBV7-2	TRBJ2-7	TGTGCCAGCAGCTTTGGAGTCGGGGGCACCTACGAGCAGTACTTC	CASSFGVGGTYEQYF
-	TRBV7-8	TRBJ2-7	TGTGCCAGCAGCCGGGACACCTACGAGCAGTACTTC	CASSRDTYEQYF
-	TRBV9	TRBJ1-1	TGTGCCAGCAGCCTCACGGACATGAACACTGAAGCTTTCTTT	CASSLTDMNTEAFF
-	TRBV11-3	TRBJ2-1	TGTGCCAGCAGCTTAGGTATCTACAATGAGCAGTTCTTC	CASSLGIYNEQFF
-	TRBV5-4	TRBJ1-4	TGTGCCAGCAGCTTGGGGGTAACTAATGAAAAACTGTTTTTT	CASSLGVTNEKLFF
TRBD1	TRBV14	TRBJ2-7	TGTGCCAGCAGCCCCCACGAGGGCCGGGACAGGGTCTACGAGCAGTACTTC	CASSPHEGRDRVYEQYF
-	TRBV6-5	TRBJ1-2	TGTGCCAGCACCCATTCCTTCGGTCCTAACTATGGCTACACCTTC	CASTHSFGPNYGYTF
-	TRBV28	TRBJ2-1	TGTGCCAGCAGGTCTAATGAGCAGTTCTTC	CASRSNEQFF
TRBD2	TRBV5-4	TRBJ2-1	TGTGCCAGCAGCCTATTTATAGCGGGAGCCTCCTACAATGAGCAGTTCTTC	CASSLFIAGASYNEQFF
TRBD1	TRBV5-8	TRBJ1-5	TGTGCCAGCAGCTTATGGGGGGACAGGGCAAATCAGCCCCAGCATTTT	CASSLWGDRANQPQHF
TRBD1	TRBV2	TRBJ2-7	TGTGCCAGCAGTGAGACCGGGACAGGGGTGAACGAGCAGTACTTC	CASSETGTGVNEQYF
TRBD1	TRBV4-1	TRBJ2-7	TGCGCCAGCAGCCGCCTACCGGGACAGGGGGTCGAGCAGTACTTC	CASSRLPGQGVEQYF
-	TRBV18	TRBJ2-2	TGTGCCAGCTCAAGCCGGGACACCGGGGAGCTGTTTTTT	CASSSRDTGELFF
-	TRBV4-1	TRBJ1-5	TGCGCCAGCAGCCCCACGGTGGTGAATCAGCCCCAGCATTTT	CASSPTVVNQPQHF
TRBD2	TRBV7-3	TRBJ2-1	TGTGCCAGCAGCTTAATAGGGACTAGCGGGAATAATGAGCAGTTCTTC	CASSLIGTSGNNEQFF
-	TRBV5-4	TRBJ2-3	TGTGCCAGCAGCTTGGGAAGACCCAGCACAGATACGCAGTATTTT	CASSLGRPSTDTQYF
TRBD2	TRBV7-2	TRBJ2-2	TGTGCCAGCAGCTCAACTAGCGGAAACACCGGGGAGCTGTTTTTT	CASSSTSGNTGELFF
TRBD1	TRBV6-5	TRBJ2-3	TGTGCCAGCACTAGGACAGGGAGCACAGATACGCAGTATTTT	CASTRTGSTDTQYF
-	TRBV5-1	TRBJ2-7	TGCGCCAGCAGCTTGATCTGGGGACCGTCGTACGAGCAGTACTTC	CASSLIWGPSYEQYF